The rows below give T cell receptor beta chains drawn from one sample of a study of cytomegalovirus exposure and HLA in healthy donors. The method was immunoSEQ multiplex PCR; TCRdb's version includes in-frame clones alone and lacks a portion of them. The sample carries fewer than 95,000 clones, about 93% recorded once. The sequencing input was PBMCs. The receptor set was obtained from a woman aged 18-35 years in good health and CMV-seronegative. Each CDR3 is given with its conserved first and last residue. The D gene is left open where the match is weak. The size of a clone is reported for some rows only, either as once, few or many, or as a class for expanded clones.

v_gene	abundance	d_gene	len	j_gene	CDR3aa	CDR3nt
TRBV5-1	once	.	15	TRBJ2-7	CASSLVPGSSYEQYF	TGCGCCAGCAGCTTGGTACCGGGGAGCTCCTACGAGCAGTACTTC
TRBV6-1	.	TRBD1	16	TRBJ2-7	CASSGAGQGLSYEQYF	TGTGCCAGCAGTGGGGCTGGACAGGGGCTCTCCTACGAGCAGTACTTC
TRBV19	.	TRBD1	16	TRBJ1-2	CASRRATGGGLYGYTF	TGTGCCAGTAGGCGGGCGACAGGGGGCGGATTGTATGGCTACACCTTC
TRBV2	.	TRBD1	15	TRBJ2-2	CASRATGGQAGELFF	TGTGCCAGCAGAGCGACAGGGGGGCAGGCCGGGGAGCTGTTTTTT
TRBV4-3	.	.	13	TRBJ1-1	CASSQARGREAFF	TGCGCCAGCAGCCAAGCAAGGGGAAGGGAAGCTTTCTTT
TRBV11-2	.	.	15	TRBJ1-1	CASSHQIQVNTEAFF	TGTGCCAGCAGCCACCAAATACAGGTGAACACTGAAGCTTTCTTT
TRBV27	.	.	16	TRBJ2-7	CASSPLLTGRSYEQYF	TGTGCCAGCAGTCCTCTCCTTACAGGGAGATCCTACGAGCAGTACTTC
TRBV9	.	.	10	TRBJ1-2	CASSPGGYTF	TGTGCCAGCTCTCCCGGGGGCTACACCTTC
TRBV7-9	.	.	15	TRBJ2-1	CASRVGGTPYNEQFF	TGTGCCAGCAGGGTGGGGGGTACCCCCTACAATGAGCAGTTCTTC
TRBV5-1	once	TRBD2	16	TRBJ2-5	CASSPGSSGAQETQYF	TGCGCCAGCAGCCCCGGGTCTAGCGGGGCGCAAGAGACCCAGTACTTC
TRBV11-3	.	.	13	TRBJ2-3	CASSFGQTDTQYF	TGTGCCAGCAGTTTCGGACAGACAGATACGCAGTATTTT